This T cell receptor (beta chain) was identified in a study of CXCR3-negative and CXCR3-positive naive CD8 T cells. Naive CD8+ T cells showed CD45RO-CCR7+CD27+CD95-. Findings and limits, study-wide: Researchers report that CXCR3-positive naive cells carry more hydrophobic TRB CDR3s than CXCR3-negative naive cells. Once cells were cryopreserved, CXCR3 expression went down partly, and most assays used fresh PBMCs. Naive subsets expressed similar surface CD5; TRB CDR3 features served to infer TCR strength.

About this clonotype: Its antigen is currently unknown.

The CDR3 is made up of 14 amino acids. Germline V gene sequence: CDR1 MDHEN, CDR2 SYDVKM. The libraries of TRB cDNA were constructed through 5' RACE using UMI labels. TCRdb reprocessed the 5' RACE reads and keeps a single row for each CDR3 protein, giving no DNA. This sample's table reports fewer than 50,000 distinct CDR3 sequences. The chain joins TRBV28 to TRBJ2-1; the TCRdb D gene call, TRBD2, has no DNA to confirm it. This receptor was taken from a human donor in good health. Some clones in this sample may be carry-over from other donors' samples. The sample consisted of naive CXCR3- CD8+ T cells from blood. Sample subset: CD45RO-CCR7+CD27+CD95- naive CD8+ T cells lacking CXCR3 (TNR3-). The CDR3 loop reads CASRAGELYNEQFF.